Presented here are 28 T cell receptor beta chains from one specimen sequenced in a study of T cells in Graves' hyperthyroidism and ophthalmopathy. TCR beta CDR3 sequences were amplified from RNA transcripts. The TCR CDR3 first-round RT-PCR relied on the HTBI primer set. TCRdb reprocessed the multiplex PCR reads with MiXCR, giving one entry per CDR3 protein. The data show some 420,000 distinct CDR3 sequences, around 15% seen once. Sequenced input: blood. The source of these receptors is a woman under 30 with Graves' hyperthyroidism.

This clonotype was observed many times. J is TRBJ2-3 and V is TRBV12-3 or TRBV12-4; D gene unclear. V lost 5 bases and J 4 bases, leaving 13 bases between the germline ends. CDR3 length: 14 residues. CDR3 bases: TGTGCCAGCAGTCCTCGGTTAGACTCAGATACGCAGTATTTT. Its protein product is CASSPRLDSDTQYF.

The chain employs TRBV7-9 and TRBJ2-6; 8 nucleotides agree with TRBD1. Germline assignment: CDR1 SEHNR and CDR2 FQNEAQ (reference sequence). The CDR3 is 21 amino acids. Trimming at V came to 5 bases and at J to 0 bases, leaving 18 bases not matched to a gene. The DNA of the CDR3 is TGTGCCAGCAGCCAGCCTTTCCAGGGGGCTCTCCCGAGCTCTGGGGCCAACGTCCTGACTTTC. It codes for CASSQPFQGALPSSGANVLTF. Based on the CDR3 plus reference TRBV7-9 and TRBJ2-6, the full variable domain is DTGVSQNPRHKITKRGQNVTFRCDPISEHNRLYWYRQTLGQGPEFLTYFQNEAQLEKSRLLSDRFSAERPKGSFSTLEIQRTEQGDSAMYLCASSQPFQGALPSSGANVLTFGAGSRLTVL.

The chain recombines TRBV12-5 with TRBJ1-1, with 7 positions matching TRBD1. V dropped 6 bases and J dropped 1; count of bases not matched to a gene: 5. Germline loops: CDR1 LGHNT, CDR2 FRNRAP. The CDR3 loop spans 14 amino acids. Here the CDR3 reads CASGEGTANTEAFF. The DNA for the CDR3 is TGTGCTAGTGGAGAAGGGACAGCGAACACTGAAGCTTTCTTT.

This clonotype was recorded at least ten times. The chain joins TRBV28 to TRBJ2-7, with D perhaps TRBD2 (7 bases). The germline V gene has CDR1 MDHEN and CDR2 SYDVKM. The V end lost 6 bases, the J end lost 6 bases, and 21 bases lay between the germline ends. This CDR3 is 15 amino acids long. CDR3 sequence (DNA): TGTGCCAGCAGCCCTACTGACAGGCCGGGGGGCGAGCAGTACTTC. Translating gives CASSPTDRPGGEQYF.

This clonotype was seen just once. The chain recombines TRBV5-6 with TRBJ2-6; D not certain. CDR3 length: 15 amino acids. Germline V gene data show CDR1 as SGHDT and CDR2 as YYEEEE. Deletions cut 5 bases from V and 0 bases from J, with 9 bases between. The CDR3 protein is CASSYERSGANVLTF. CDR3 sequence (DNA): TGTGCCAGCAGTTACGAACGCTCTGGGGCCAACGTCCTGACTTTC.

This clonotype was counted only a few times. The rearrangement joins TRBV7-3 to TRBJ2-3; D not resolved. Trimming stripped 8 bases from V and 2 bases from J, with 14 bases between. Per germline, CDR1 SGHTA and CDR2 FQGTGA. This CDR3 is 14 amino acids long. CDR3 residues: CASAAMGSTDTQYF. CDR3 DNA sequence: TGTGCCAGCGCCGCTATGGGGTCCACAGATACGCAGTATTTT.

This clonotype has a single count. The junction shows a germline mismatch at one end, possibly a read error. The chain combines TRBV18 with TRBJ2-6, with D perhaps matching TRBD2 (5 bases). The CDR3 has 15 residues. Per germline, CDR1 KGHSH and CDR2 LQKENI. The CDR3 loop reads CASPPGVSGANVLTF. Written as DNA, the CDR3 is TGTGCCAGCCCACCCGGGGTTTCCGGGGCCAACGTCCTGACTTTC.

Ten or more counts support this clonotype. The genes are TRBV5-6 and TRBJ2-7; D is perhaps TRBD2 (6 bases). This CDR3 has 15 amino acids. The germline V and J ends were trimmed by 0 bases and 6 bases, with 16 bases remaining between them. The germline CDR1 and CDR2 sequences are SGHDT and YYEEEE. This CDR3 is CASSLGPTRRGEQYF. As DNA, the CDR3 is TGTGCCAGCAGCTTGGGTCCCACCAGGCGGGGCGAGCAGTACTTC.

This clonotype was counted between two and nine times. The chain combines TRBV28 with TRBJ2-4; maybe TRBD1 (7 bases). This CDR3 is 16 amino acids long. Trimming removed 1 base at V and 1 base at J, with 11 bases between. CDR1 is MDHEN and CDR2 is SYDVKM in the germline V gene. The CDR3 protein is CASSLLAGGAKNIQYF. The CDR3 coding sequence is TGTGCCAGCAGTTTATTGGCAGGGGGGGCCAAAAACATTCAGTACTTC.

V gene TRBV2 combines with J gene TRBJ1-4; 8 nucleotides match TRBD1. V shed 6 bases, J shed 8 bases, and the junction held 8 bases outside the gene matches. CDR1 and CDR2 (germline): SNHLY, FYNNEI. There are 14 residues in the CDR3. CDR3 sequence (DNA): TGTGCCAGCAGCATACAGGGGGTGAACGAAAAACTGTTTTTT. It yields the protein CASSIQGVNEKLFF.

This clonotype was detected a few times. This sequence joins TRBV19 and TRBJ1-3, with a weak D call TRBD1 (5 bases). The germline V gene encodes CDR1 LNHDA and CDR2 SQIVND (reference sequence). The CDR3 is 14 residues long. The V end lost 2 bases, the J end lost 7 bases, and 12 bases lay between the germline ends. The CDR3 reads CASSIRLRGNTIYF. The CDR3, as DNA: TGTGCCAGTAGTATACGACTCCGGGGGAACACCATATATTTT.

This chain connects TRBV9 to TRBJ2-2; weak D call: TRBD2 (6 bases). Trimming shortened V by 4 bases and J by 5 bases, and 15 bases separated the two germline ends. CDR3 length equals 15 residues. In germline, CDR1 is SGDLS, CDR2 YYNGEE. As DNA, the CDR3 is TGTGCCAGCAGCTCGCGGGGTCCGGGGACCGGGGAGCTGTTTTTT. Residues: CASSSRGPGTGELFF.

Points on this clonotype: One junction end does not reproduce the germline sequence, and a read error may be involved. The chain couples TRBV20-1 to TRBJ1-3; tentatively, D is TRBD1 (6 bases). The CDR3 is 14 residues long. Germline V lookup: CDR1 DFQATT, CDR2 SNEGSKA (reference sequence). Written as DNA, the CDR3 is TGCAGTGCTGGAGACAGGAATTCTGGAAACACCATATATTTT. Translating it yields CSAGDRNSGNTIYF.

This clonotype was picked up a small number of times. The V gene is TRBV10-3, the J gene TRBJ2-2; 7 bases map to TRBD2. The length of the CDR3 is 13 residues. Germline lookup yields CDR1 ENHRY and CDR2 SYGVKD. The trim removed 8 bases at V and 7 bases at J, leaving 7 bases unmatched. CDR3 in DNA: TGTGCCATCTGGCGGGAGATTGACGGGGAGCTGTTTTTT. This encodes CAIWREIDGELFF.

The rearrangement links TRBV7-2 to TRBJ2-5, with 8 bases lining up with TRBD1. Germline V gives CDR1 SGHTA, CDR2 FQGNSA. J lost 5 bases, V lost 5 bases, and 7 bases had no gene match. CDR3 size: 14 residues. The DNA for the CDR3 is TGTGCCAGCAGCCCGAGCCAGGGGGCCGAGACCCAGTACTTC. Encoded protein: CASSPSQGAETQYF.

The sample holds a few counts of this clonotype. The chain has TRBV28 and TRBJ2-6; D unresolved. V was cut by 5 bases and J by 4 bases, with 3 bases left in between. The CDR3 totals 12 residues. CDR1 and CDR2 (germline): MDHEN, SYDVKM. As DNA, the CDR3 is TGTGCCAGCAGTCCGGGGGCCAACGTCCTGACTTTC. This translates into CASSPGANVLTF.

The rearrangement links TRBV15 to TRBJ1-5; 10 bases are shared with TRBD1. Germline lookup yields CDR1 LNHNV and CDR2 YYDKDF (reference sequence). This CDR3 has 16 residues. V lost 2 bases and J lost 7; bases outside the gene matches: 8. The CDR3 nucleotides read TGTGCCACCAGCAGACCCGGACAGGGGGAAGGCCAGCCCCAGCATTTT. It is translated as CATSRPGQGEGQPQHF.

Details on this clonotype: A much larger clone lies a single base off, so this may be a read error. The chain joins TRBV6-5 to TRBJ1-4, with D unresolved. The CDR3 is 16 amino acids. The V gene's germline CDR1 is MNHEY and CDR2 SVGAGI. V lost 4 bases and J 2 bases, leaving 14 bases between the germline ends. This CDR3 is CASSCSFAATNEKLFF. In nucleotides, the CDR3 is TGTGCCAGCAGTTGCTCGTTCGCAGCCACTAATGAAAAACTGTTTTTT.

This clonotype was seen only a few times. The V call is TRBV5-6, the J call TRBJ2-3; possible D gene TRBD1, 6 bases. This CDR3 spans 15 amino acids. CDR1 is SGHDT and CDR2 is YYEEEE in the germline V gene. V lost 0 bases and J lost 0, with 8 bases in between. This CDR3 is CASSLEGQSTDTQYF. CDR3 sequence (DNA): TGTGCCAGCAGCTTGGAAGGACAGAGCACAGATACGCAGTATTTT.

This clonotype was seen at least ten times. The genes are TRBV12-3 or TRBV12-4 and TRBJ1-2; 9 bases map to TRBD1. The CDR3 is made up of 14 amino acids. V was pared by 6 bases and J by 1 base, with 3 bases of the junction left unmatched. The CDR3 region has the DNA TGTGCCAGCAGCGGGACAGGGCATAACTATGGCTACACCTTC. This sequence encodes CASSGTGHNYGYTF.

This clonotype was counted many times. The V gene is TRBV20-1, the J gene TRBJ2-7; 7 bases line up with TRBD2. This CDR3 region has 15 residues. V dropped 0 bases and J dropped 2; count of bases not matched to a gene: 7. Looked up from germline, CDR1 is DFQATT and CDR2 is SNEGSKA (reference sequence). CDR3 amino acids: CSARDRASGTYEQYF. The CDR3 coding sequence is TGCAGTGCTAGAGATCGGGCTAGCGGAACCTACGAGCAGTACTTC.

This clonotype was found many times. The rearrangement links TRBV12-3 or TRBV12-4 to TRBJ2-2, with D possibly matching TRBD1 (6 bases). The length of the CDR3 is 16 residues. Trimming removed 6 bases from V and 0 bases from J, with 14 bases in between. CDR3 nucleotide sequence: TGTGCCAGCAGACCTTCAGACAGGTCGAACACCGGGGAGCTGTTTTTT. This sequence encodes CASRPSDRSNTGELFF.

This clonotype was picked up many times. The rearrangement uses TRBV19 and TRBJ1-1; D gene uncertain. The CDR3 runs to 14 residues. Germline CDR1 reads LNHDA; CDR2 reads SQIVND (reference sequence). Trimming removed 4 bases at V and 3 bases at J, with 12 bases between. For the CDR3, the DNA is TGTGCCAGTAGTAGCAGCACTTCGGACACTGAAGCTTTCTTT. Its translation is CASSSSTSDTEAFF. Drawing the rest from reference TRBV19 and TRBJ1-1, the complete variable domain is DGGITQSPKYLFRKEGQNVTLSCEQNLNHDAMYWYRQDPGQGLRLIYYSQIVNDFQKGDIAEGYSVSREKKESFPLTVTSAQKNPTAFYLCASSSSTSDTEAFFGQGTRLTVV.

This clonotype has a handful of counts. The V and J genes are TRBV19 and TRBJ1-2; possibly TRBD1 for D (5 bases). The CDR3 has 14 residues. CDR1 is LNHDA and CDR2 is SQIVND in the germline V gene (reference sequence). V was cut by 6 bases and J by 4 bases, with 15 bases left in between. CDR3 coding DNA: TGTGCCAGTAGCCTGACAGACTGGTCCTATGGCTACACCTTC. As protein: CASSLTDWSYGYTF. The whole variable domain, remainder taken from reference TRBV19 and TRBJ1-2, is DGGITQSPKYLFRKEGQNVTLSCEQNLNHDAMYWYRQDPGQGLRLIYYSQIVNDFQKGDIAEGYSVSREKKESFPLTVTSAQKNPTAFYLCASSLTDWSYGYTFGSGTRLTVV.

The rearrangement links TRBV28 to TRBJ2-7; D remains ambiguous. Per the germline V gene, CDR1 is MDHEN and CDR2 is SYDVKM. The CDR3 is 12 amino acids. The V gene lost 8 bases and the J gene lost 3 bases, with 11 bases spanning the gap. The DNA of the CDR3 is TGTGCCAGCGGGTGGAAGGGCTACGAGCAGTACTTC. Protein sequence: CASGWKGYEQYF.

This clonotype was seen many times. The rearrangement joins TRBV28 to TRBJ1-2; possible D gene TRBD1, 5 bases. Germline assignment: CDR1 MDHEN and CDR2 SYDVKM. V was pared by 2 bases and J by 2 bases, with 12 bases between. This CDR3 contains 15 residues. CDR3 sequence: CASSLNGGRNYGYTF. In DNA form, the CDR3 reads TGTGCCAGCAGTTTAAACGGGGGTAGAAACTATGGCTACACCTTC.

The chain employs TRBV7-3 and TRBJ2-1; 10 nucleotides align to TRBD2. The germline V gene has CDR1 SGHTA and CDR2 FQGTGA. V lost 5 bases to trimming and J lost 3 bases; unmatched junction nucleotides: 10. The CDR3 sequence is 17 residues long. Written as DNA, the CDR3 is TGTGCCAGCAGCCCTCGGACTAGCGGAGTGGGCTACAATGAGCAGTTCTTC. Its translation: CASSPRTSGVGYNEQFF.

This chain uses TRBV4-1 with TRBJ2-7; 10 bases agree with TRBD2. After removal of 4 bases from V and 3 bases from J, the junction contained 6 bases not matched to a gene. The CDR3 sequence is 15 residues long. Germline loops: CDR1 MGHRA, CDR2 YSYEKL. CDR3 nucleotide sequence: TGCGCCAGCAGCCCGACGGGACTAGCGAACTACGAGCAGTACTTC. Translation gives CASSPTGLANYEQYF.